A selection of T cell receptor beta chains follows, all from one sample in a study of cytomegalovirus exposure and HLA in healthy donors. Sequencing used immunoSEQ multiplex PCR; TCRdb keeps in-frame clones, though not all of them. The sample holds about 160,000 clones, approximately 71% seen once. Sequenced material: PBMCs. The source of these receptors is a man in his fifties or sixties in good health and CMV-seronegative. Both conserved end residues are part of each CDR3. Each record gives: D gene, J gene, clone size, V gene, CDR3 protein, CDR3 DNA. A D gene is named only where the DNA matches it firmly. Clone size is shown for a subset of rows, as once, few, many or a class of expanded clone.

.	TRBJ2-1	.	TRBV7-2	CASSLVPGDNEQFF	TGTGCCAGCAGCTTAGTCCCAGGGGACAATGAGCAGTTCTTC
.	TRBJ2-7	.	TRBV7-2	CASSLGAFYEQYF	TGTGCCAGCAGCTTAGGTGCGTTCTACGAGCAGTACTTC
TRBD1	TRBJ2-7	.	TRBV7-8	CASSLFLGPGDRNYEQYF	TGTGCCAGCAGCTTATTTCTCGGGCCGGGGGACAGGAACTACGAGCAGTACTTC
TRBD2	TRBJ2-3	.	TRBV14	CASSQEGLAPWGQYF	TGTGCCAGCAGCCAAGAAGGACTAGCTCCATGGGGGCAGTATTTT
.	TRBJ1-3	.	TRBV7-2	CASSFAGQTGNTIYF	TGTGCCAGCAGCTTTGCAGGGCAAACCGGAAACACCATATATTTT
.	TRBJ1-1	.	TRBV6-6	CASSLPPRGTEAFF	TGTGCCAGCAGTCTCCCGCCGCGGGGCACTGAAGCTTTCTTT
.	TRBJ1-2	.	TRBV6-6	CASSYSRELGGYTF	TGTGCCAGCAGTTACTCGAGGGAATTGGGAGGCTACACCTTC
TRBD2	TRBJ2-3	.	TRBV4-3	CASSLTGGTTDTQYF	TGCGCCAGCAGCTTAACGGGGGGGACCACAGATACGCAGTATTTT
TRBD1	TRBJ1-1	once	TRBV28	CASSPPTGGLTEAFF	TGTGCCAGCAGTCCCCCGACAGGGGGCTTAACTGAAGCTTTCTTT
.	TRBJ1-3	few	TRBV6-1	CATELEFSGNTIYF	TGTGCCACCGAGTTGGAGTTCTCTGGAAACACCATATATTTT
TRBD1	TRBJ2-5	.	TRBV5-6	CASTLGDRQETQYF	TGTGCCAGCACCCTTGGGGACAGGCAAGAGACCCAGTACTTC
TRBD1	TRBJ1-2	once	TRBV19	CASRDRVDANYGYTF	TGTGCCAGTAGGGACAGGGTAGATGCTAACTATGGCTACACCTTC